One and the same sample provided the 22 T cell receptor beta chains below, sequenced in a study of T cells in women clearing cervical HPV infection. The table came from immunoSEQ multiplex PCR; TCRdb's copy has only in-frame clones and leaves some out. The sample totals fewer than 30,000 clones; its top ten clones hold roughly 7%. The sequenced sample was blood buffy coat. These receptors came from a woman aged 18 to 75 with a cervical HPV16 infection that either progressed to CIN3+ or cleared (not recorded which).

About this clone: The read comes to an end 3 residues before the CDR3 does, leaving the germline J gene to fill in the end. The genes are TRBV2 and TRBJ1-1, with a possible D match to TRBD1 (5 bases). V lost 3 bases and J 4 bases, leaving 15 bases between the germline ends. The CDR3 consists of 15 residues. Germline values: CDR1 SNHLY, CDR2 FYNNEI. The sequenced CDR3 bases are TGTGCCAGCAGTGACCAATTGACAGTTAGCACTGAA. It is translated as CASSDQLTVSTE. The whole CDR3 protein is CASSDQLTVSTEAFF.

The CDR3: CASSNWREPYEQYF. CDR3 bases read: TGTGCCAGCAGCAATTGGCGGGAGCCCTACGAG. V usage is TRBV11-2 and J usage is TRBJ2-7; 7 bases map to TRBD2. The read halts 3 residues ahead of the CDR3 end, with the missing end drawn from the germline J gene. Trimming at V came to 5 bases and at J to 2 bases, leaving 6 bases not matched to a gene. Germline V gene sequence: CDR1 SGHAT, CDR2 FQNNGV. The CDR3 consists of 14 residues.

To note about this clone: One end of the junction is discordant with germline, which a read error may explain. The CDR3 bases that were read are TGTGCTAGCAGCTTAGGGACTAGTCTGCAAGAGACC. Amino acids: CASSLGTSLQET. The complete CDR3 sequence is CASSLGTSLQETQYF. This chain joins TRBV7-7 and TRBJ2-5; the match to TRBD2 covers 8 bases. Coverage ceases 3 residues before the CDR3 finishes, and the germline J gene fills in the end. The length of the CDR3 is 15 residues. Germline-derived CDR1 and CDR2 are SSHAT and FNYEAQ (reference sequence).

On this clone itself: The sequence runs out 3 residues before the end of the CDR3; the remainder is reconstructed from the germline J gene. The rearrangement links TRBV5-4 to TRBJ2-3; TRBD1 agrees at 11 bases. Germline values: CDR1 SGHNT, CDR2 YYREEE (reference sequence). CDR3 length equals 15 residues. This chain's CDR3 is CASSSWTGGQETQYF. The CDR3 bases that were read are TGTGCCAGCAGCTCATGGACAGGGGGCCAAGAGACG.

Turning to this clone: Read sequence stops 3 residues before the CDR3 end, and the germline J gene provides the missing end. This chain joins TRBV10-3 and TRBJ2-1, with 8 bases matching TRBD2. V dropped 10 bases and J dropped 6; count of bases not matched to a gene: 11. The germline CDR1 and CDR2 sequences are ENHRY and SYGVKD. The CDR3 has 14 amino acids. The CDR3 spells CATRPAGVTNEQFF. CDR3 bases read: TGTGCCACCAGGCCAGCGGGAGTAACCAATGAG.

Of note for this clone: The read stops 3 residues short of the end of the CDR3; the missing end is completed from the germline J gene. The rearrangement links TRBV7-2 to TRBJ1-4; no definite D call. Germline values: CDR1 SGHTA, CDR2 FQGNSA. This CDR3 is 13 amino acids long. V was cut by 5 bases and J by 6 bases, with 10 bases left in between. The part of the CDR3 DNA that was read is TGTGCCAGCAGCCCGTACAGCTATGAAAAA. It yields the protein CASSPYSYEK. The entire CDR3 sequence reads CASSPYSYEKLFF. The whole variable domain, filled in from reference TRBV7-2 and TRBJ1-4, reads GAGVSQSPSNKVTEKGKDVELRCDPISGHTALYWYRQSLGQGLEFLIYFQGNSAPDKSGLPSDRFSAERTGGSVSTLTIQRTQQEDSAVYLCASSPYSYEKLFFGSGTQLSVL.

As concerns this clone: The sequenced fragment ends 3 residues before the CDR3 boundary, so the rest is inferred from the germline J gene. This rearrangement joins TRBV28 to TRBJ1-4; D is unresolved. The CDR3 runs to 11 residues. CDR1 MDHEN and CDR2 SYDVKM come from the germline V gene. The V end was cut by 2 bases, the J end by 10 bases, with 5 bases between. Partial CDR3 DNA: TGTGCCAGCAGTTTAGAAGGAAAA. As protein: CASSLEGK. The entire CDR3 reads CASSLEGKLFF.

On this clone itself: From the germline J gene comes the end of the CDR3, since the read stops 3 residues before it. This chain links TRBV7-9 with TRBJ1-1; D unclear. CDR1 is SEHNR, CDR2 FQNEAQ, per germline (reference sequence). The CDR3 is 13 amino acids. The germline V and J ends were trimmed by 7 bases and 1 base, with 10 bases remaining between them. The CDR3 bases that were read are TGTGCCAGCACTCTAAGTGGGAACACTGAA. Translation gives CASTLSGNTE. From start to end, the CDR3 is CASTLSGNTEAFF.

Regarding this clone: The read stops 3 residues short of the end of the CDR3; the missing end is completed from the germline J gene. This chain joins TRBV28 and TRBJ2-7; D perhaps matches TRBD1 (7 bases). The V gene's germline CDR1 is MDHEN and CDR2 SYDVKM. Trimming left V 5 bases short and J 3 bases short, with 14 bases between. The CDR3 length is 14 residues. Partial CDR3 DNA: TGTGCCAGCAGTCCCCAGGGGGGCAGCTACGAG. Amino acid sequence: CASSPQGGSYE. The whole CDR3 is CASSPQGGSYEQYF.

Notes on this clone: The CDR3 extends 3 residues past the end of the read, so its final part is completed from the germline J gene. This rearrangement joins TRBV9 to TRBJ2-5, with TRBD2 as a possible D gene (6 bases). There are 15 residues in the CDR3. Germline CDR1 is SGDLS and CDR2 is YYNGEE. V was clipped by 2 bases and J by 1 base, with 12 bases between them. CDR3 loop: CASSVQAGIQETQYF. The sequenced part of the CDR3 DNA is TGTGCCAGCAGCGTTCAGGCGGGGATCCAAGAGACC.

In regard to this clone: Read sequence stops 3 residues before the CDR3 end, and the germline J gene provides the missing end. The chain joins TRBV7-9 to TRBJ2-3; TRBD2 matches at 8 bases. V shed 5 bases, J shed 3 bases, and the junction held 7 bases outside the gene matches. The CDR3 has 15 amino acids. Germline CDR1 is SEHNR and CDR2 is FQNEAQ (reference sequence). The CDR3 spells CASSPPAGETDTQYF. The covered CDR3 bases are TGTGCCAGCAGCCCCCCAGCGGGAGAGACAGATACG.

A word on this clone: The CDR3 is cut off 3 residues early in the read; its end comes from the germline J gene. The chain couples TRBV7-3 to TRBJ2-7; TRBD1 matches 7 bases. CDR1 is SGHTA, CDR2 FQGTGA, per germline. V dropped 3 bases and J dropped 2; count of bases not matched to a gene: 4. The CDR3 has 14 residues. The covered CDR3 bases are TGTGCCAGCAGCTTTAAGACAGGGCCCTACGAG. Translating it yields CASSFKTGPYE. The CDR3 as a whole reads CASSFKTGPYEQYF.

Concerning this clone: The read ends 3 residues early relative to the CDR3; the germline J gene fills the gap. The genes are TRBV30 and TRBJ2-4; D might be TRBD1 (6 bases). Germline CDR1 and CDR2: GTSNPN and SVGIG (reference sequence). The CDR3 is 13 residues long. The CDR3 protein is CARRLQGSYGQYF. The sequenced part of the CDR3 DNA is TGTGCCCGAAGACTTCAGGGGAGCTATGGT.

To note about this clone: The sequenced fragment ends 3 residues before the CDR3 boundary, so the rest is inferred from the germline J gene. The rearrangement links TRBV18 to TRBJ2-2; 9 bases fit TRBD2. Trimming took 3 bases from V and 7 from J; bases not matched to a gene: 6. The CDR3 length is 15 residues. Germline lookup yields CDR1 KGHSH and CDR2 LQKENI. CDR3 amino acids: CASSPPGLAGGELFF. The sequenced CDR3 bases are TGTGCCAGCTCACCCCCGGGACTAGCAGGCGGGGAG.

The CDR3 bases that were read are TGTGCCAGCTCACCACCGGGACAAGACGAG. This gives the protein CASSPPGQDE. The entire CDR3 sequence reads CASSPPGQDEQYF. V and J are TRBV18 and TRBJ2-7, with D perhaps matching TRBD1 (6 bases). The sequence runs out 3 residues before the end of the CDR3; the remainder is reconstructed from the germline J gene. CDR1 is KGHSH and CDR2 is LQKENI in the germline V gene. The CDR3 length is 13 residues. Trimming took 0 bases from V and 5 from J, leaving 8 bases between them.

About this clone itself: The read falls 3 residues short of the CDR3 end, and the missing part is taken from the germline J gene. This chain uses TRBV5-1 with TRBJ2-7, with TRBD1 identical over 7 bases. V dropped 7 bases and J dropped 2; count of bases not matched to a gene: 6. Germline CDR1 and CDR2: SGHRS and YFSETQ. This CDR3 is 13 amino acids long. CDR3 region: CASSGTVPYEQYF. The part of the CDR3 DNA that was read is TGCGCCAGCTCCGGGACAGTACCCTACGAG.

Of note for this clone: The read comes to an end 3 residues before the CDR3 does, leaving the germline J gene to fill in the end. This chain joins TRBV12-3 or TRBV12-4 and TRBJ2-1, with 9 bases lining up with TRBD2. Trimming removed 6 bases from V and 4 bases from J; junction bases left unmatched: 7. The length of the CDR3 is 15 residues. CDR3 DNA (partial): TGTGCCAGCAGGATAGCGGGAGCTGGTTACAATGAG. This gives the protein CASRIAGAGYNE. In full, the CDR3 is CASRIAGAGYNEQFF.

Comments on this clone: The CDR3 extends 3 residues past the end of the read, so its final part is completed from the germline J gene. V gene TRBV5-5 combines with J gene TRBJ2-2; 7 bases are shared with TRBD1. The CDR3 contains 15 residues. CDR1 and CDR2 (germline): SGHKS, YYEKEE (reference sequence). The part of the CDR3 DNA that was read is TGTGCCAGCAGCTCCCGGACAGGATTTCAAGAAAAG. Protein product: CASSSRTGFQEK. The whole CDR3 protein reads CASSSRTGFQEKLFF.

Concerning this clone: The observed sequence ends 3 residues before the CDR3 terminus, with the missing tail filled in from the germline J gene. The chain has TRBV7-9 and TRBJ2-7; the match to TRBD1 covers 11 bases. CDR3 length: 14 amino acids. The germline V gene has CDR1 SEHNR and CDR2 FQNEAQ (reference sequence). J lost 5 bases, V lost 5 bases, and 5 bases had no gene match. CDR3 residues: CASSNGQGADEQYF. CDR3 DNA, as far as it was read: TGTGCCAGCAGCAACGGACAGGGGGCGGACGAG.

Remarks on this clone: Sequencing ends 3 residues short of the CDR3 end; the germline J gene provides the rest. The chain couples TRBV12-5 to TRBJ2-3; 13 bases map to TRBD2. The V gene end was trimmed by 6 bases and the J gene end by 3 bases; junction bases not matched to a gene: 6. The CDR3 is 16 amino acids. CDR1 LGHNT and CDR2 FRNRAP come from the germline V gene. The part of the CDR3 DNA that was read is TGTGCTAGTGGACCCGGACTAGCGGGAGTAACAGATACG. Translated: CASGPGLAGVTDT. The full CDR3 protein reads CASGPGLAGVTDTQYF.

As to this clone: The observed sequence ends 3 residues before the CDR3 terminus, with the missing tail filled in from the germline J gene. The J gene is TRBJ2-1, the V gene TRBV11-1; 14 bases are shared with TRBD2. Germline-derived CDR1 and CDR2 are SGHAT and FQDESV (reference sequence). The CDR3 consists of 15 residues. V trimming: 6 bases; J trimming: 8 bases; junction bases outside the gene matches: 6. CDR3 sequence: CASRPGLAGAHEQFF. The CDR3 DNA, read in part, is TGTGCCAGCAGGCCGGGACTAGCGGGAGCACATGAG.

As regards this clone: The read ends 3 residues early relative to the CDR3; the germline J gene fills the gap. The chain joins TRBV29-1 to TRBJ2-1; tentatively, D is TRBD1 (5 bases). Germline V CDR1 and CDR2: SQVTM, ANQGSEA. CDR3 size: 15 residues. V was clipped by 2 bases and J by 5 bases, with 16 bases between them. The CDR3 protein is CSVERGSLINNEQFF. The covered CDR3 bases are TGCAGCGTTGAAAGGGGATCGCTAATCAACAATGAG.